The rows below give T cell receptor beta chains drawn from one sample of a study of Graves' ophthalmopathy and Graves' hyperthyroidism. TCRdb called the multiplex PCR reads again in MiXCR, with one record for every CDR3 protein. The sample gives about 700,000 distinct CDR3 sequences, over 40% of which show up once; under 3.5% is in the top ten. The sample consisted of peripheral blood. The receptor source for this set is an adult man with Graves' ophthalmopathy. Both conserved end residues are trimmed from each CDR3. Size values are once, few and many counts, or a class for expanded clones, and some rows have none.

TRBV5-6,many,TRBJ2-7,ASSLGLAAEQY
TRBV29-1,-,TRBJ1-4,STSIGTGGNLGRL
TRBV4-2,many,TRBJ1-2,ASSPGQGESGYT
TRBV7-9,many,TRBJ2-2,ASMGFGELF
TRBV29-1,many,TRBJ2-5,SVESDSGGETQY
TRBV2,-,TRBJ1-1,AAQGAFEAF
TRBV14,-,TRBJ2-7,ASGQVAGEDEQY
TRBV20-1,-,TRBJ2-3,SARDPLAGGHNEQY
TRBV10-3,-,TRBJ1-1,AVSGGQGYAF
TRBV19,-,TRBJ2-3,ASSPSAAGVGDTQY
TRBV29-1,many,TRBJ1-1,SVDWGVGTEAF
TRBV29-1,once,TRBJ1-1,SSDRDTGAF
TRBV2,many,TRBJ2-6,ASSDPNRGISGANVLT
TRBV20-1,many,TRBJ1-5,SASDRLQPQH
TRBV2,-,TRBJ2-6,ASSLPTGIGANVLT
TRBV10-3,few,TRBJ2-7,AISVGEQY
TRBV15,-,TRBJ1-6,ATSTAVTGSSPLH
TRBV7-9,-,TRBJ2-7,ASSPRLAGITEEQY
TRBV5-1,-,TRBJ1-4,ASSTLGLANEKLF
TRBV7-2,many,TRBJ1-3,ASSLPPPGNTIY
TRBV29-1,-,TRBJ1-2,SVGQGGYGYT
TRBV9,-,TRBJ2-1,ASSPSYNEQF
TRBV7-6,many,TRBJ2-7,ASSGWDGAYEQY
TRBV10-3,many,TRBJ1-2,ASSSTGNYGYT
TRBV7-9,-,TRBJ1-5,ASSQLGTGGGNQPQH
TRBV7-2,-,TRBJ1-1,ASSSRVFEAF
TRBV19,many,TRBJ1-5,ASSIQHINQPQH
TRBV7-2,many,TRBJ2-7,ASSLDLFPFEQY
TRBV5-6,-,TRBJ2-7,ASSLSRSYEQY
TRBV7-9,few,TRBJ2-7,ASSYYGSAEQY
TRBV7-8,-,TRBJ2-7,ASSLGTSDGYEQY
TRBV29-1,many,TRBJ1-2,SVGEGSGEGYT
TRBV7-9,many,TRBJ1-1,ASSFGQGNAEAF
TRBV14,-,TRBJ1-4,ASSPQGRTNEKLF
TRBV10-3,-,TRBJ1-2,AISSGQNADYGYT
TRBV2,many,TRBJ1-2,ASSPGGLLGYGYT
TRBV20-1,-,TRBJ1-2,SARDSPDYGYT
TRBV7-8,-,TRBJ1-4,ASSLGSNEKLL
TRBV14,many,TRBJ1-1,ASSEAGTQNTEAF
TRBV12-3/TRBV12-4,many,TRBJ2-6,ASSLGRGGGANVLT
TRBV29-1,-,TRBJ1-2,SLGGGNYGYT
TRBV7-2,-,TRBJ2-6,ASSAFGANVLT
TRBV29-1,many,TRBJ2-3,SVEDGGPDTQY
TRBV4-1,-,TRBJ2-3,ASSQDRKGHTDTQY
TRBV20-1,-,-,SARLSPEQF
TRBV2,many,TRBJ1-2,ASIREGANYGYT
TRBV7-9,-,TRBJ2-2,DSSPRVNGELF
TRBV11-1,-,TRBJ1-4,ASSTSRTESREKLF
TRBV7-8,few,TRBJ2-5,ASSTVPGSGETQY
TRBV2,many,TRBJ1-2,ASIEGGIGLDGYT
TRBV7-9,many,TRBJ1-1,ASSFSTKNTEAF
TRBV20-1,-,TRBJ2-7,SAPLGPGQY
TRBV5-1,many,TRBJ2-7,ASSYNQGYEQY
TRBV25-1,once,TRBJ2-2,ASSPAYGRRNTGELF
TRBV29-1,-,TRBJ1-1,SVGTGVENTEAF
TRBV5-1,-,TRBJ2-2,ASSLPHGPSGAGELF
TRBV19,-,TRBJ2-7,ASGWGRTYEQY